These T cell receptor beta chains were read from a single sample in a study of Graves' ophthalmopathy and Graves' hyperthyroidism. TCRdb recomputed calls from the multiplex PCR reads with MiXCR, one row per CDR3 protein. This table has about 39,000 distinct CDR3 sequences, around half appearing once. Sequencing used peripheral blood. The source is an adult woman with stable Graves' hyperthyroidism. CDR3s include the opening cysteine and the closing phenylalanine or tryptophan. A D gene is named only where the DNA matches it firmly. Clone size is given for some rows only: seen once, a few or many times, or a class if the clone is expanded.

J | size | D | V | CDR3 | DNA
TRBJ1-5 | - | TRBD1 | TRBV10-3 | CAISESGTGDQPQHF | TGTGCCATCAGTGAAAGTGGTACAGGGGATCAGCCCCAGCATTTT
TRBJ2-3 | - | TRBD2 | TRBV9 | CASSVNSGRGDTQYF | TGTGCCAGCAGCGTAAATAGCGGGAGAGGCGATACGCAGTATTTT
TRBJ2-7 | - | TRBD1 | TRBV7-9 | CASSLEDRPPYEQYF | TGTGCCAGCAGCTTAGAGGACAGGCCCCCCTACGAGCAGTACTTC
TRBJ2-5 | - | TRBD1 | TRBV20-1 | CSARSDREPQPQYF | TGCAGTGCTAGGTCGGACAGGGAACCTCAGCCCCAGTACTTC
TRBJ2-7 | - | TRBD2 | TRBV20-1 | CSALGTSYYEQYF | TGCAGCGCACTAGGGACTAGCTACTACGAGCAGTACTTC
TRBJ2-7 | - | - | TRBV2 | CASSEGGEQYF | TGTGCCAGCAGTGAAGGGGGGGAGCAGTACTTC
TRBJ2-7 | - | TRBD1 | TRBV29-1 | CSVGTGYYEQYF | TGCAGCGTTGGGACAGGGTACTACGAGCAGTACTTC
TRBJ1-5 | - | - | TRBV19 | CASSDKKLSNQPQHF | TGTGCCAGTAGCGACAAGAAACTTAGCAATCAGCCCCAGCATTTT
TRBJ2-5 | many | TRBD2 | TRBV5-1 | CASSFSGKETQYF | TGCGCCAGCAGCTTCAGCGGGAAGGAGACCCAGTACTTC
TRBJ2-5 | - | TRBD1 | TRBV20-1 | CSARVPGTGLAETQYF | TGCAGTGCTAGAGTTCCCGGGACAGGGCTTGCAGAGACCCAGTACTTC
TRBJ2-7 | many | TRBD2 | TRBV20-1 | CSASGEGSGRAWWEQYF | TGCAGTGCTAGTGGAGAGGGTAGCGGGAGGGCCTGGTGGGAGCAGTACTTC
TRBJ1-4 | many | TRBD1 | TRBV7-9 | CASSPDGWDRRIF | TGTGCCAGCAGCCCAGATGGATGGGACAGAAGGATTTTT
TRBJ2-3 | many | - | TRBV7-3 | CASSLGSMGTDTQYF | TGTGCCAGCAGCTTAGGATCCATGGGCACAGATACGCAGTATTTT
TRBJ2-7 | many | TRBD1 | TRBV25-1 | CASSSIGQARFGIYEQYF | TGTGCCAGCAGTTCAATTGGACAGGCTAGGTTTGGAATCTACGAGCAGTACTTC
TRBJ1-2 | many | TRBD1 | TRBV10-3 | CAISERDRGYYGYTF | TGTGCCATCAGCGAACGGGACAGGGGCTACTATGGCTACACCTTC
TRBJ2-2 | few | - | TRBV15 | CATSRTGNTGELFF | TGTGCCACCAGCAGGACAGGGAACACCGGGGAGCTGTTTTTT
TRBJ2-5 | - | TRBD1 | TRBV7-9 | CACSSGQGGTQYF | TGTGCCTGCAGCTCGGGACAGGGTGGGACCCAGTACTTC
TRBJ1-1 | - | - | TRBV7-6 | CASSFDYTGRDTEAFF | TGTGCTAGCAGCTTCGATTACACGGGTAGGGACACTGAAGCTTTCTTT
TRBJ2-7 | - | TRBD1 | TRBV9 | CASSVTGQGFNEQYF | TGTGCCAGCAGCGTGACGGGACAGGGGTTCAACGAGCAGTACTTC
TRBJ2-7 | few | TRBD2 | TRBV7-9 | CASSLASSGSAPPYEQYF | TGTGCCAGCAGCTTAGCGTCTAGCGGGAGTGCACCCCCCTACGAGCAGTACTTC
TRBJ1-4 | many | - | TRBV4-1 | CASSQDRQTGNEKLFF | TGCGCCAGCAGCCAAGACCGACAGACGGGGAATGAAAAACTGTTTTTT
TRBJ2-5 | - | - | TRBV6-2/TRBV6-3 | CASSYSRVGTQYF | TGTGCCAGCAGTTACTCGAGGGTCGGGACCCAGTACTTC
TRBJ1-5 | many | - | TRBV7-2 | CASSLQGIQPQHF | TGTGCCAGCAGCTTACAGGGGATTCAGCCCCAGCATTTT
TRBJ1-3 | many | - | TRBV29-1 | CSVKEPSGNTIYF | TGCAGCGTTAAAGAACCGTCTGGAAACACCATATATTTT
TRBJ1-1 | many | TRBD1 | TRBV30 | CAWGQGVQNTEAFF | TGTGCCTGGGGTCAGGGGGTACAGAACACTGAAGCTTTCTTT
TRBJ2-3 | - | - | TRBV4-1 | CASSQLEFSTDTQYF | TGCGCCAGCAGCCAACTGGAGTTTAGCACAGATACGCAGTATTTT
TRBJ2-3 | many | - | TRBV20-1 | CSAEGDSTDTQYF | TGCAGTGCTGAGGGGGACAGCACAGATACGCAGTATTTT
TRBJ2-2 | many | - | TRBV20-1 | CSAINPVPGELFF | TGCAGTGCTATAAATCCGGTACCCGGGGAGCTGTTTTTT
TRBJ2-7 | many | TRBD2 | TRBV20-1 | CSARTSGNNEQYF | TGCAGTGCTAGGACTAGCGGGAATAACGAGCAGTACTTC
TRBJ2-7 | many | - | TRBV24-1 | CATSEDSYSYEQYF | TGTGCCACCAGCGAGGACAGTTACTCCTACGAGCAGTACTTC
TRBJ1-6 | many | - | TRBV27 | CASRPWDSYNSPLHF | TGTGCCAGCAGGCCTTGGGACTCATATAATTCACCCCTCCACTTT
TRBJ2-6 | - | - | TRBV25-1 | CARDIDGANVLTF | TGTGCTAGAGACATCGATGGGGCCAACGTCCTGACTTTC
TRBJ1-2 | medium-sized | - | TRBV15 | CATSSGGGYGYTF | TGTGCCACCAGCAGTGGGGGGGGCTATGGCTACACCTTC
TRBJ2-3 | many | TRBD2 | TRBV7-8 | CASSRLATGPHTQYF | TGTGCCAGCAGCAGACTAGCGACCGGCCCCCATACGCAGTATTTT
TRBJ2-7 | - | - | TRBV7-2 | CASSLGLIYEQYF | TGTGCCAGCAGCTTAGGCCTTATCTACGAGCAGTACTTC
TRBJ2-7 | - | - | TRBV5-6 | CARNYEQYF | TGTGCCAGGAACTACGAGCAGTACTTC
TRBJ1-2 | many | - | TRBV6-1 | CASSEGQIYGYTF | TGTGCCAGCAGTGAAGGACAGATCTATGGCTACACCTTC
TRBJ2-5 | - | - | TRBV24-1 | CATSDLGLEETQYF | TGTGCCACCAGTGATTTGGGTCTAGAAGAGACCCAGTACTTC
TRBJ1-2 | many | - | TRBV5-1 | CASSWGRDGYTF | TGCGCCAGCAGCTGGGGAAGGGATGGCTACACCTTC
TRBJ2-5 | - | TRBD1 | TRBV20-1 | CSATGTVQGDQYF | TGCAGTGCAACCGGGACAGTCCAAGGAGACCAGTACTTC
TRBJ1-4 | many | - | TRBV7-9 | CASSSTVAATNEKLFF | TGTGCCAGCAGCTCAACAGTCGCAGCAACTAATGAAAAACTGTTTTTT